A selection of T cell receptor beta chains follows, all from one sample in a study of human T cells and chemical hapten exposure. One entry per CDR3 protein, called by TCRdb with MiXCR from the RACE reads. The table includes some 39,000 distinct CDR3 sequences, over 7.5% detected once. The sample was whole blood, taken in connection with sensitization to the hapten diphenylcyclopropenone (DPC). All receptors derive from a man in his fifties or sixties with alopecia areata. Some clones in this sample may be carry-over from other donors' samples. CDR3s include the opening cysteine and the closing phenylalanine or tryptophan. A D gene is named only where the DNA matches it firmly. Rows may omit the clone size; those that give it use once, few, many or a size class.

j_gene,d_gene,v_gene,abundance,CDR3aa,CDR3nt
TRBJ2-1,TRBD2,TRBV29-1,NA,CSVAGLAKNEQFF,TGCAGCGTTGCAGGACTAGCGAAAAATGAGCAGTTCTTC
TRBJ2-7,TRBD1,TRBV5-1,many,CASSLAVRRQGTYEQYF,TGCGCCAGCAGCTTGGCCGTCCGGAGACAGGGGACCTACGAGCAGTACTTC
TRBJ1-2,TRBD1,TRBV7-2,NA,CASSTRQGANYGYTF,TGTGCCAGCAGCACTCGACAGGGTGCCAACTATGGCTACACCTTC
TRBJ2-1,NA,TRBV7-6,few,CASSLVPLSEGSYNEQFF,TGTGCCAGCAGCTTAGTCCCTCTTTCGGAGGGGTCCTACAATGAGCAGTTCTTC
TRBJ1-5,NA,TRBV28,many,CASSWGDQPQHF,TGTGCCAGCAGTTGGGGTGATCAGCCCCAGCATTTT
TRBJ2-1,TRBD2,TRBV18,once,CASSPNSGSSSEQFF,TGTGCCAGCTCACCAAATAGCGGGAGTTCTAGTGAGCAGTTCTTC
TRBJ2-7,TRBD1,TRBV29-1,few,CSVGTGELYEQYF,TGCAGCGTGGGGACAGGGGAACTTTACGAGCAGTACTTC
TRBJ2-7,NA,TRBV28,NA,CATWSIYRYEQYF,TGTGCCACCTGGTCCATCTATAGGTACGAGCAGTACTTC
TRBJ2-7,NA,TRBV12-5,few,CASGRDRAYTGREQYF,TGTGCTAGTGGTCGAGACAGGGCATACACCGGGAGAGAGCAGTACTTC
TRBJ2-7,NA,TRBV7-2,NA,CASSLYGGEQYF,TGTGCCAGCAGCTTATATGGAGGCGAGCAGTACTTC